The sequence of this TCR beta chain was determined in a study of blood T cell repertoires in COVID-19 (dated by TCRdb to the early 2020s). Context from the whole study: The collaborator samples originated in the United States, Italy and Spain and spanned the acute and convalescent phases of COVID-19. Sample metadata almost always included a de-identified subject ID, COVID-19 status, age in years and sex. The repertoires were released in a freely available public database meant as a resource for research on the immune response to SARS-CoV-2. The prospective study material was composed of cDNA or gDNA derived from T cells, B-cell-depleted T cells, or PBMCs. The samples were drawn from two sources: the first 160 participants of the ongoing ImmuneRACE study, and 1,200 or so subjects contributed by 6 global collaborators. Deeply sampled blood TCRbeta repertoires from subjects exposed to, actively infected with, or recovered from COVID-19 were included in the dataset. HLA class I and class II types, where available, came from metadata supplied by the sample provider rather than from assay-based typing. The investigation overall reported the following: Clinical and demographic metadata were provided uncurated, with the amount varying by source and participant.

The immunoSEQ Assay, a bias-controlled multiplex PCR, was used to amplify TCRbeta CDR3 regions from genomic DNA. On the authors' methods: The number of nucleated cells in each sample was estimated by amplification of reference gene primers within the assay. To quantify the absolute abundance of each unique TCRbeta CDR3 rearrangement, sequence reads were collapsed and filtered. For each sample, productive Simpson clonality was calculated as the square root of Simpson's diversity index across productive rearrangements. TCRdb took over this immuneACCESS table, retaining in-frame rearrangements with V and J assigned. Such tables are incomplete; in checked studies, under half of the missing clones stem from an unresolved V gene, and the remainder is unexplained. V, J and clone size reflect that table, while D and trimming were determined from the DNA. The sample has some 170,000 clones on record, under 80% of them singletons. The leading ten clones occupy 2.8% of the sample.

The collaborating institutions used their own protocols to collect whole blood in K2EDTA tubes. Collaborator samples were shipped for TCRbeta analysis as frozen whole blood, isolated PBMCs, or DNA extracted from either sample type. A word on this clone: The target of this receptor is not known. There are no base qualities to consult, and no much larger clone falls within one base.

CDR1 and CDR2, looked up from the germline V gene, are SQVTM and ANQGSEA. Its CDR3 holds 13 amino acids, cysteine through phenylalanine. Just the 39-base CDR3 DNA is kept, in frame starting at base 1. V is pruned by 4 bases and J by 1 base, leaving 3 bases of the junction without a gene match. The sequence links TRBV29-1 to TRBJ1-1; a stretch of 7 junction bases matches TRBD1. Material: peripheral blood. This clonotype originated in a man aged 70-80 years with acute or convalescent COVID-19. The DNA is TGCAGCGTTGCTCGACAGGGGAACACTGAAGCTTTCTTT. Its protein reads: CSVARQGNTEAFF.